This TCR beta chain stems from a study of blood T cell repertoires in COVID-19. Under the authors' procedure: How many nucleated cells were present was estimated from reference gene primer amplification. The table came from immunoSEQ multiplex PCR; TCRdb's copy has only in-frame clones and leaves some out. V and J calls and clone size are given by that table; D and trimming were obtained from the DNA. The table has about 400,000 clones, more than 75% seen once. The CDR3 has 15 residues. Trimming shortened V by 6 bases and J by 0 bases, and 11 bases separated the two germline ends. Germline V lookup: CDR1 SGHTA, CDR2 FQGTGA.

The source material was peripheral blood. This sequence was found in a human donor in a cohort sampled during active COVID-19. The V and J genes are TRBV7-3 and TRBJ2-2, with D possibly matching TRBD2 (5 bases). The CDR3 spells CASRLAGANTGELFF. DNA of the CDR3: TGTGCCAGCAGGCTGGCGGGCGCGAACACCGGGGAGCTGTTTTTT.